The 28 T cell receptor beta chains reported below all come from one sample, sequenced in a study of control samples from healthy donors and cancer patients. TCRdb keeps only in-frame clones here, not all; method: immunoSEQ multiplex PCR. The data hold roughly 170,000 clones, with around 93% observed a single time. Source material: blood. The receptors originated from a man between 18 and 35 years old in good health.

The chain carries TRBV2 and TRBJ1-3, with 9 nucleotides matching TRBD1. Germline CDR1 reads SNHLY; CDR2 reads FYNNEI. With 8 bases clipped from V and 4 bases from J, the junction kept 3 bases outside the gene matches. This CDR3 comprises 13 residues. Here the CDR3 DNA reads TGTGCCAGCGGGGGACAGGGAGGAAACACCATATATTTT. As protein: CASGGQGGNTIYF.

The CDR3 loop reads CASRNRDLSRPDTQYF. The CDR3 coding sequence is TGTGCCAGCCGCAACCGGGATCTAAGCCGACCAGATACGCAGTATTTT. The chain links TRBV5-5 to TRBJ2-3; TRBD2 might be the D (5 bases). Germline CDR1 SGHKS, CDR2 YYEKEE (reference sequence). V lost 7 bases to trimming and J lost 4 bases, with 22 bases between them. The CDR3 has 16 amino acids.

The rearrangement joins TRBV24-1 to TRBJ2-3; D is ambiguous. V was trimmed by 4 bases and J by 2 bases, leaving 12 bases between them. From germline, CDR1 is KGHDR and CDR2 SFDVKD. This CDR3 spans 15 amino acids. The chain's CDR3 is CATSDFRAATDTQYF. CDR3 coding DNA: TGTGCCACCAGTGACTTCCGGGCAGCCACAGATACGCAGTATTTT.

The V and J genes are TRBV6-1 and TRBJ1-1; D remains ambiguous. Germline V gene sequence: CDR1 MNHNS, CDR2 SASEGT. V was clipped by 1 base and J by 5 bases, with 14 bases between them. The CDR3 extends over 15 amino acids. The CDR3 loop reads CASSEEWQLRTEAFF. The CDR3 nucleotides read TGTGCCAGCAGTGAAGAGTGGCAGTTGCGGACTGAAGCTTTCTTT.

CDR3 loop: CASSKVVGGEQYF. The CDR3, as DNA: TGTGCCAGCAGCAAAGTCGTAGGCGGGGAGCAGTACTTC. V usage is TRBV21-1 and J usage is TRBJ2-7; TRBD2, the D gene given by the table, was not confirmed from the DNA. TRBV21-1 is marked as a pseudogene. This CDR3 contains 13 residues.

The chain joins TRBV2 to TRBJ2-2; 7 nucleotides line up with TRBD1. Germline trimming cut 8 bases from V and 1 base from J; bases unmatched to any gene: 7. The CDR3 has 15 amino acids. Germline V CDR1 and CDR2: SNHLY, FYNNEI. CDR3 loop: CASGKDRQNTGELFF. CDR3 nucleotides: TGTGCCAGCGGAAAGGACAGGCAGAACACCGGGGAGCTGTTTTTT.

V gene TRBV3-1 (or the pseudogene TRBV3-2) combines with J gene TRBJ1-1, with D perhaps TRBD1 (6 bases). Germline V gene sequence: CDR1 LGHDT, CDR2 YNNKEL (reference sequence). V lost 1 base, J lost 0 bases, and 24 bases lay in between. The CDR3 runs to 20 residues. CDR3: CASSQVLPEVSGTLNTEAFF. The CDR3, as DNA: TGTGCCAGCAGCCAAGTCCTCCCCGAAGTCTCCGGGACACTGAACACTGAAGCTTTCTTT.

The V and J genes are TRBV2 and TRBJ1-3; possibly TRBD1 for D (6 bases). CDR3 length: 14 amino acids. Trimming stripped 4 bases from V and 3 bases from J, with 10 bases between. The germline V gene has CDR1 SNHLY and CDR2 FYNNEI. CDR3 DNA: TGTGCCAGCAGTGTCGGACAGCTTGGAAACACCATATATTTT. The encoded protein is CASSVGQLGNTIYF.

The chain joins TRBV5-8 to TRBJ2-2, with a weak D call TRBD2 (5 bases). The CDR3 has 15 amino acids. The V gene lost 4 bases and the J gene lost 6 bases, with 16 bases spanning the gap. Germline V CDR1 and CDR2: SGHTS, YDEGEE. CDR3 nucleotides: TGTGCCAGCAGCCTGAGGGTCAAGGGTGCCGGGGAGCTGTTTTTT. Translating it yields CASSLRVKGAGELFF.

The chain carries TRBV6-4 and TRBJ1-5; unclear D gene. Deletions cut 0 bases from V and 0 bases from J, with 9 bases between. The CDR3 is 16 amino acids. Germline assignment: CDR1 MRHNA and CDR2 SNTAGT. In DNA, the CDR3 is TGTGCCAGCAGTGACTCCCTGACCTATAGCAATCAGCCCCAGCATTTT. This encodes CASSDSLTYSNQPQHF.

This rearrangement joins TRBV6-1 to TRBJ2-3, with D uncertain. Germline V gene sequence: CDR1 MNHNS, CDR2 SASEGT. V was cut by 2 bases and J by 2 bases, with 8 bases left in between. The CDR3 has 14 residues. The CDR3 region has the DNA TGTGCCAGCAGTGAACCCGGAATCACAGATACGCAGTATTTT. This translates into CASSEPGITDTQYF.

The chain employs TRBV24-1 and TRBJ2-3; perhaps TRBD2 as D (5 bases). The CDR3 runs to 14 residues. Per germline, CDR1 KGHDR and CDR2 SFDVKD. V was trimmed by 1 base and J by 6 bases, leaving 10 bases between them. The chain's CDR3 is CATSDLESGDTQYF. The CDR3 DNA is TGTGCCACCAGTGATTTAGAGAGCGGCGATACGCAGTATTTT.

For the CDR3, the DNA is TGTGCCATACTCCGGACCGCGACAGGAAACACCGGGGAGCTGTTTTTT. Translation gives CAILRTATGNTGELFF. V gene TRBV13 combines with J gene TRBJ2-2; tentatively, D is TRBD1 (6 bases). Trimming took off 10 bases at V and 2 bases at J, with 20 bases between the two ends. The CDR3 sequence is 16 residues long. From germline, CDR1 is PRHDT and CDR2 FYEKMQ (reference sequence).

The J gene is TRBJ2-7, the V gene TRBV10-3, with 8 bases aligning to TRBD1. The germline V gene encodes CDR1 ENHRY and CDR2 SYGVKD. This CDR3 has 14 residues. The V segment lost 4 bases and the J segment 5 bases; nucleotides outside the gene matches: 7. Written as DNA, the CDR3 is TGTGCCATCAGTGGCCAGGGGGCGGGCCACGAGCAGTACTTC. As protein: CAISGQGAGHEQYF.

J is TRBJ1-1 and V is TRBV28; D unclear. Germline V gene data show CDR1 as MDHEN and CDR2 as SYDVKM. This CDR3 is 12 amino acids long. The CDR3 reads CPSSGWGTEAFF. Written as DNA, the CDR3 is TGTCCTAGCTCGGGGTGGGGCACTGAAGCTTTCTTT.

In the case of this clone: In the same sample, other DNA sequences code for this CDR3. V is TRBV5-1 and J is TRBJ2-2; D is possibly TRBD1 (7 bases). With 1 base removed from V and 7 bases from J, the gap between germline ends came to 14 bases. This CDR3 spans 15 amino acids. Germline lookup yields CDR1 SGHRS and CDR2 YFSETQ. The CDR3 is CASSLKGAGHGELFF. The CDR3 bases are TGCGCCAGCAGCTTGAAGGGGGCGGGGCACGGGGAGCTGTTTTTT.

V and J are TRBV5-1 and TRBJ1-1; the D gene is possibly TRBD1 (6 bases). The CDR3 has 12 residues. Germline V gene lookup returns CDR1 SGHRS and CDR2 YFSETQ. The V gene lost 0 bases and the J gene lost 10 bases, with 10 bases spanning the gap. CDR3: CASSLAQGRAFF. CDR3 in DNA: TGCGCCAGCAGCTTGGCCCAGGGGAGAGCTTTCTTT.

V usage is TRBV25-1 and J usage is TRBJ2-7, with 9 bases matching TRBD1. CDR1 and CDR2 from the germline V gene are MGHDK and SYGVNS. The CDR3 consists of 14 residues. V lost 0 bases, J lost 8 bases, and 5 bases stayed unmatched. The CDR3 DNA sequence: TGTGCCAGCAGTGAATATCGGACAGGGGTGCAGCAGTACTTC. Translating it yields CASSEYRTGVQQYF.

The CDR3 DNA follows: TGTGCCAGCAGCCAGGAGGGACAGAGGAATGAGCAGTTCTTC. Amino acids: CASSQEGQRNEQFF. The chain is built from TRBV4-2 and TRBJ2-1; D might be TRBD1 (7 bases). The length of the CDR3 is 14 residues. CDR1 and CDR2 from the germline V gene are LGHNA and YNFKEQ. V lost 3 bases and J lost 7, with 13 bases in between.

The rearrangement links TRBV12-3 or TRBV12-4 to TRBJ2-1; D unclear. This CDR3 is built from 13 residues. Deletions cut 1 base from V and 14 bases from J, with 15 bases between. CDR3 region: CASSLVQSGQEFF. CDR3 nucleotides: TGTGCCAGCAGTTTAGTTCAGTCCGGGCAGGAGTTCTTC.

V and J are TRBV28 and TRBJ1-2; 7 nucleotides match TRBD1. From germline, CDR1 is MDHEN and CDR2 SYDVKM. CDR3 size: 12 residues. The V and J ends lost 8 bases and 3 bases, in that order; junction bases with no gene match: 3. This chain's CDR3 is CASRQGHYGYTF. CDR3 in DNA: TGTGCCAGCCGACAGGGCCACTATGGCTACACCTTC.

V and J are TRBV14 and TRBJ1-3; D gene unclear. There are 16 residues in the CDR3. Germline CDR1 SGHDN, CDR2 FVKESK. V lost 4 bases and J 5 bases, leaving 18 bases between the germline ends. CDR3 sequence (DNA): TGTGCCAGCAGCCCCCGCGTCGGAACAGACCGAAACACCATATATTTT. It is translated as CASSPRVGTDRNTIYF.

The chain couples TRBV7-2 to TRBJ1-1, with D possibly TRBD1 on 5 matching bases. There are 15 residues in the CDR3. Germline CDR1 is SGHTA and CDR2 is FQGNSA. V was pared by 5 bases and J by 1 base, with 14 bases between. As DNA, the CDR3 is TGTGCCAGCAGCACGACCAGGGATCCGAACACTGAAGCTTTCTTT. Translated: CASSTTRDPNTEAFF. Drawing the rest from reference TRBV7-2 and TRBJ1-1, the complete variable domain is GAGVSQSPSNKVTEKGKDVELRCDPISGHTALYWYRQSLGQGLEFLIYFQGNSAPDKSGLPSDRFSAERTGGSVSTLTIQRTQQEDSAVYLCASSTTRDPNTEAFFGQGTRLTVV.

In DNA, the CDR3 is TGTGCCAGCAGTGAATCACATGGACGGGGATATCAGCCCCAGCATTTT. Translating gives CASSESHGRGYQPQHF. The chain links TRBV6-1 to TRBJ1-5; D call uncertain. The CDR3 sequence is 16 residues long. Trimming took 2 bases from V and 5 from J, leaving 16 bases between them. The V gene's germline CDR1 is MNHNS and CDR2 SASEGT.

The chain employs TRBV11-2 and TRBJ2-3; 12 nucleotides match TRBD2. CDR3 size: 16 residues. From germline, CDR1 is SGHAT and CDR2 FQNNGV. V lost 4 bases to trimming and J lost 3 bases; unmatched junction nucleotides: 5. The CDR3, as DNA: TGTGCCAGCAGCTCGAGACTAGCGGGGGCTACAGATACGCAGTATTTT. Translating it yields CASSSRLAGATDTQYF.

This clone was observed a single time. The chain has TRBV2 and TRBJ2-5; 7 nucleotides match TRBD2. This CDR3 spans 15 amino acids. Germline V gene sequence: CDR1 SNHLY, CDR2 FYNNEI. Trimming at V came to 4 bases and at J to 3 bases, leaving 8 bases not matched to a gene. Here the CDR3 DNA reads TGTGCCAGCAGTGTTAACGGGGGGAGAGAAGAGACCCAGTACTTC. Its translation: CASSVNGGREETQYF.

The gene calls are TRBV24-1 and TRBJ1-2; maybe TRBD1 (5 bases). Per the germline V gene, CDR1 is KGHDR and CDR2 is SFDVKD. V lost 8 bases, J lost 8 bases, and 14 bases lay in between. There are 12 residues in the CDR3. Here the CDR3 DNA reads TGTGCCACCACGGGGGGTGCTCGGGGCTACACCTTC. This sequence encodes CATTGGARGYTF.

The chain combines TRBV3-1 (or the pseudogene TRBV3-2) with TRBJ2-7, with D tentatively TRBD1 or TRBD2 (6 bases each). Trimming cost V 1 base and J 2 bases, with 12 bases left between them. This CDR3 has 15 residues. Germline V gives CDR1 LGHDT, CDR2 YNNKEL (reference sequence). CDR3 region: CASSQVWGATYEQYF. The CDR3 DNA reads TGTGCCAGCAGCCAAGTATGGGGGGCTACCTACGAGCAGTACTTC.